This T cell receptor (beta chain) comes out of a study of shared clonotypes between healthy human individuals. General study points: Some clonotypes were shared by all four sorted-subset donors, while others were not shared. The non-shared ones had lower generation probabilities than the shared ones. In this cohort, only blood was sampled, and tissue repertoires likely differ. Since donors were few, the genetic and exposure-history diversity represented was limited.

Execution of the assay was at deep level. Data came from immunoSEQ multiplex PCR; TCRdb stores just in-frame clones and leaves some out. The sample shows approximately 2,000,000 clones, roughly 92% of them seen only once. This CDR3 has 17 amino acids. V gave up 5 bases and J gave up 6 bases; unmatched junction bases: 15. Germline V CDR1 and CDR2: SGHAT, FQNNGV. Regarding this clone: The target antigen is unknown.

Source material: naive CD4+ T cells from PBMCs. Subset described: CD45RA+ positively selected. V and J are TRBV11-2 and TRBJ2-1; 8 bases line up with TRBD2. The TCR sequence derives from a man younger than 35 in good health. Some clones in this sample may be carry-over from other donors' samples. This CDR3 is CASSVYPGGETINEQFF. The CDR3 coding sequence is TGTGCCAGCAGCGTATACCCCGGGGGGGAGACTATCAATGAGCAGTTCTTC. Full variable domain (remainder filled in from reference TRBV11-2 and TRBJ2-1): EAGVAQSPRYKIIEKRQSVAFWCNPISGHATLYWYQQILGQGPKLLIQFQNNGVVDDSQLPKDRFSAERLKGVDSTLKIQPAKLEDSAVYLCASSVYPGGETINEQFFGPGTRLTVL.